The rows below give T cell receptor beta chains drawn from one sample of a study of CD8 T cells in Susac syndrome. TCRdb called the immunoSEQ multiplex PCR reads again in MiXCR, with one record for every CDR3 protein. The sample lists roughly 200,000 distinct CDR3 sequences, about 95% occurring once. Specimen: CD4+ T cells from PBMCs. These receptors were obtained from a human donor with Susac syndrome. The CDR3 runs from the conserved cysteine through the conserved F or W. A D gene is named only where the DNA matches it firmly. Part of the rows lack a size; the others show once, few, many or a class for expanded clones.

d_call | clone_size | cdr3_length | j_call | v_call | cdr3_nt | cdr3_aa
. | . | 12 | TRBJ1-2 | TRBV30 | TGTGCCTGGGCGGACGCCAACTATGGCTACACCTTC | CAWADANYGYTF
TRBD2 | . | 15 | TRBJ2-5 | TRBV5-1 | TGCGCCAGCAGCTTGGAGGTTAGCGGGCAAGAGACCCAGTACTTC | CASSLEVSGQETQYF
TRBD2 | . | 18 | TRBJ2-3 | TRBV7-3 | TGTGCCAGCAGCCAGACGACTAGCGGGGGCCTTAGCACAGATACGCAGTATTTT | CASSQTTSGGLSTDTQYF
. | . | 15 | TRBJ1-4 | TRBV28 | TGTGCCAGCAGTTTTCCGACGGCAACTAATGAAAAACTGTTTTTT | CASSFPTATNEKLFF
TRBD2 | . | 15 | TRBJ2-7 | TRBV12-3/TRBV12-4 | TGTGCCAGCAGCCCCAGCGGGGGGGCCACCTACGAGCAGTACTTC | CASSPSGGATYEQYF
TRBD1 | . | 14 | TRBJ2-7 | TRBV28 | TGTGCCAGCAGGGGACAGGGGATTACCTACGAGCAGTACTTC | CASRGQGITYEQYF
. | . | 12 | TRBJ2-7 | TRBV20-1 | TGCAGTGCGTACAGGGACTCCTACGAGCAGTACTTC | CSAYRDSYEQYF
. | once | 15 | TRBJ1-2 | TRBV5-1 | TGCGCCAGCAGCTTGGACCCCTGGGGCGGCTATGGCTACACCTTC | CASSLDPWGGYGYTF
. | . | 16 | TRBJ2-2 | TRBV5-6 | TGTGCCAGCAGCTTGGTTGCAGGGGCGAACACCGGGGAGCTGTTTTTT | CASSLVAGANTGELFF
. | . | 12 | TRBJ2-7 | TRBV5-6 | TGTGCCAGCAGTCGGGACCCGGACGAGGAGTACTTC | CASSRDPDEEYF
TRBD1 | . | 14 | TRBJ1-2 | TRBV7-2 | TGTGCCAGCAGCCGGGACAGAATAAACTATGGCTACACCTTC | CASSRDRINYGYTF
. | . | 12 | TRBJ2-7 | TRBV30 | TGTGCCTGGAGTTTTCCCCCGGGGGAGCAGTACTTC | CAWSFPPGEQYF
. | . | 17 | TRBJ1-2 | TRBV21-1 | TGTGCCAGCAGCGACCGGGACAGCCAAGTAAGAGGAACTGGCTACACCTTC | CASSDRDSQVRGTGYTF
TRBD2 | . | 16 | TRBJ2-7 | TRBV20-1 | TGCAGTGCTAGTAGGACTAGCGGGGGTATTTGGTACGAGCAGTACTTC | CSASRTSGGIWYEQYF
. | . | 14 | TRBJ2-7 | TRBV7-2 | TGTGCCAGCAGCTTAGCACCCGGTGAATTCAGGCAGTACTTC | CASSLAPGEFRQYF
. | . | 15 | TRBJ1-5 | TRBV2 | TGTGCCAGCAGCCGAGAGAAAAATAGCAATCAGCCCCAGCATTTT | CASSREKNSNQPQHF
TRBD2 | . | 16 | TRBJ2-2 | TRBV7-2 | TGTGCCAGCAGCATCCTTACTAGCGGGGCCACCGGGGAGCTGTTTTTT | CASSILTSGATGELFF
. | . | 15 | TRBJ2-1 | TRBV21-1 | TGTGCCAGCAGAAAAGTGGGAGAAGGGTACAATGAGCAGTTCTTC | CASRKVGEGYNEQFF
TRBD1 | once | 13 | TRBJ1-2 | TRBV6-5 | TGTGCCAGCAGGGAATCCGACAGGGGTGGCTACACCTTC | CASRESDRGGYTF
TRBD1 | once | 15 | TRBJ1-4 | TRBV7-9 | TGTGCCAGCAGCTCCGGGACAGGGAAAAGAGAAAAACTGTTTTTT | CASSSGTGKREKLFF
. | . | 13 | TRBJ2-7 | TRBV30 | TGTGCCTGGAGTGTTGGGAGTCGAAGCGAGCAGTACTTC | CAWSVGSRSEQYF
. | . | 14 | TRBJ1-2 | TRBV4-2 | TGTGCCAGCAGCCAGCACACGACGAACTATGGCTACACCTTC | CASSQHTTNYGYTF
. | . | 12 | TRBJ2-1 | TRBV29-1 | TGCAGCGGCAGCAGGAGAGACAATGAGCAGTTCTTC | CSGSRRDNEQFF
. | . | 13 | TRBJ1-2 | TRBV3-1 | TGTGCCAGCAGCCAAGATGGAGGTGTTGGCTACACCTTC | CASSQDGGVGYTF
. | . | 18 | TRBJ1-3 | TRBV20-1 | TGCAGTGCTAGAGATGGACAGCTTCTTAGTAGCTCTGGAAACACCATATATTTT | CSARDGQLLSSSGNTIYF
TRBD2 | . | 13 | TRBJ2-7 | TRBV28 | TGTGCCACAACTAGCGGGAGACCCTACGAGCAGTACTTC | CATTSGRPYEQYF
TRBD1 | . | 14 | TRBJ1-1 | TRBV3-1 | TGTGCCAGCAGCCTGAAAGACAGGGGGTCTGAAGCTTTCTTT | CASSLKDRGSEAFF